This T cell receptor (beta chain) appears in the sequencing data of a study of beta chain features in type 1 diabetes. Overall study context: Similarity in age, gender and cell yields was seen between patients and healthy donors. Study outcomes and limitations: Lower insertion and higher deletion counts appeared at VDJ junctions in type 1 diabetes patients. TCRB CDR3s were moderately but significantly shorter in Type 1 diabetes patients in all four CD4+ subsets.

Investigators reverse transcribed all isolated RNA, so they sequenced expressed TCRB transcripts. Profiling relied on immunoSEQ multiplex PCR, and the TCRdb table lists in-frame clones only, not all of them. Here the sample spans 600,000 to 700,000 clones, around an eighth being singletons. With 0 bases removed from V and 2 bases from J, the gap between germline ends came to 5 bases. The CDR3 has 13 amino acids. Germline loops: CDR1 SGHRS, CDR2 YFSETQ. Turning to this clone: Its antigen is undetermined.

Isolation of CD4+ naive, central memory, regulatory and stem cell-like memory cells was achieved by sorting via CD45RO/CCR7/CD25/CD127/CD95/CD27. Purity exceeded 95% in all sorted populations. The source is a man between 25 and 39 years old with type 1 diabetes. Sequencing was done on a sample of naive CD4+ T cells from blood. The chain links TRBV5-1 to TRBJ1-1; D is undetermined. CDR3 nucleotides: TGCGCCAGCAGCTTGGACACTAACACTGAAGCTTTCTTT. This sequence encodes CASSLDTNTEAFF.